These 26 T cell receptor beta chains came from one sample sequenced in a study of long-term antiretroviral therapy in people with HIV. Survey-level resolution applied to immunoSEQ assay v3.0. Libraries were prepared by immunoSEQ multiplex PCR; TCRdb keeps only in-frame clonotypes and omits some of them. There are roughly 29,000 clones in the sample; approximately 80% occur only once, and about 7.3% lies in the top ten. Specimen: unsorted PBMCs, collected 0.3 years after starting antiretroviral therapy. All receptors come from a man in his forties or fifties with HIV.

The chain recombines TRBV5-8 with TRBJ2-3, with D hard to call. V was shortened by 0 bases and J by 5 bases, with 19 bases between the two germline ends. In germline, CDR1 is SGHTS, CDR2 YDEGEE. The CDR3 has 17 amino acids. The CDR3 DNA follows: TGTGCCAGCAGCTTGGGTAGTGGGCGCGCCTTAGGAGATACGCAGTATTTT. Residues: CASSLGSGRALGDTQYF. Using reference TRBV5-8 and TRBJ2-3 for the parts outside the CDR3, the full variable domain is EAGVTQSPTHLIKTRGQQATLRCSPISGHTSVYWYQQALGLGLQFLLWYDEGEERNRGNFPPRFSGRQFPNYSSELNVNALELEDSALYLCASSLGSGRALGDTQYFGPGTRLTVL.

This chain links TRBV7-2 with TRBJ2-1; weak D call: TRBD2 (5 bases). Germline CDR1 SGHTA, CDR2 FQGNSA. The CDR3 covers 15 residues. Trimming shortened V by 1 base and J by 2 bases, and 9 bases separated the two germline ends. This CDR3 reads CASSLGLAAYNEQFF. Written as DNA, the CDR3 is TGTGCCAGCAGCTTAGGTCTAGCAGCCTACAATGAGCAGTTCTTC.

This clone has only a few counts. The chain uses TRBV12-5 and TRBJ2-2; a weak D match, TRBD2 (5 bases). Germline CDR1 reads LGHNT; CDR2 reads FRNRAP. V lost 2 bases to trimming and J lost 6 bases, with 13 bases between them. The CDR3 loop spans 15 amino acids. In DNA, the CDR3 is TGTGCTAGTGGTTTGTATGGAAGAGGGCCCGGGGAGCTGTTTTTT. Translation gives CASGLYGRGPGELFF.

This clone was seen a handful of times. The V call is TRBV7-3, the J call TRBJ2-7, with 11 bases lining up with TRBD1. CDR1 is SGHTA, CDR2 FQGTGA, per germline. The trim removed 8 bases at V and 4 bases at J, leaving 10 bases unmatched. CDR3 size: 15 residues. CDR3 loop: CASYKYRDRGYEQYF. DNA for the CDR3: TGTGCCAGCTACAAATACCGGGACAGGGGGTACGAGCAGTACTTC.

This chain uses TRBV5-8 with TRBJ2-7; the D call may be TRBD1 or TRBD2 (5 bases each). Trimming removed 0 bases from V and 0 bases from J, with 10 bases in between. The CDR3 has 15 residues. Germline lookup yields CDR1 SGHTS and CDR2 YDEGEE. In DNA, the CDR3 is TGTGCCAGCAGCTTGGGGGACCCCTACTCCTACGAGCAGTACTTC. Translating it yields CASSLGDPYSYEQYF.

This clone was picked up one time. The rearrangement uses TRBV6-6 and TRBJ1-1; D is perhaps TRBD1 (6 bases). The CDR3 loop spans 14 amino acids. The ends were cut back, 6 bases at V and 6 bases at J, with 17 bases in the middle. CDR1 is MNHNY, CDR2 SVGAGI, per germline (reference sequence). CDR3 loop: CASRPHDRPSEAFF. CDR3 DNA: TGTGCCAGCAGACCTCACGACAGGCCCTCTGAAGCTTTCTTT.

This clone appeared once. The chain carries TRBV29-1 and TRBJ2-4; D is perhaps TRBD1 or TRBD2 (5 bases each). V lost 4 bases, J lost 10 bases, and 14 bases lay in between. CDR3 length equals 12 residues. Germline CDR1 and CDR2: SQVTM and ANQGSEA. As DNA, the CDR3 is TGCAGCGTTGCTAGGGGCGGCGGGATTCAGTACTTC. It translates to CSVARGGGIQYF.

CDR3 nucleotides: TGTGCCAGTAGAAGGGACGGATATAGCAATCAGCCCCAGCATTTT. Its translation is CASRRDGYSNQPQHF. The rearrangement uses TRBV19 and TRBJ1-5; possible D gene TRBD1, 5 bases. Germline values: CDR1 LNHDA, CDR2 SQIVND (reference sequence). V was shortened by 6 bases and J by 0 bases, with 12 bases between the two germline ends. The CDR3 consists of 15 residues.

The CDR3 coding sequence is TGTGCCAGCAGTCTTAAGCCCAGGAGGAGCTCCTACGAGCAGTACTTC. Its protein is CASSLKPRRSSYEQYF. The chain combines TRBV14 with TRBJ2-7, with D tentatively TRBD2 (5 bases). Deletions cut 6 bases from V and 0 bases from J, with 18 bases between. Per the germline V gene, CDR1 is SGHDN and CDR2 is FVKESK. CDR3 length: 16 amino acids.

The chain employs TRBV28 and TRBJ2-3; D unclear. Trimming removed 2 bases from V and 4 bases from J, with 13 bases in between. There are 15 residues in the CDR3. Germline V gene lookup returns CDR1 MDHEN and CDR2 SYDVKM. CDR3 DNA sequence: TGTGCCAGCAGTTTAGGGGTCTCCGGCCCAGATACGCAGTATTTT. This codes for CASSLGVSGPDTQYF.

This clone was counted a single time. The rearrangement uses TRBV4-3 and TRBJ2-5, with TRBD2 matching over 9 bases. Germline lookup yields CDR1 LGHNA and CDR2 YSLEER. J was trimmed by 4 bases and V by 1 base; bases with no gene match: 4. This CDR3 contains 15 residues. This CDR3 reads CASSQGLAVGETQYF. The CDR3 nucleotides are TGCGCCAGCAGCCAAGGACTAGCGGTGGGAGAGACCCAGTACTTC.

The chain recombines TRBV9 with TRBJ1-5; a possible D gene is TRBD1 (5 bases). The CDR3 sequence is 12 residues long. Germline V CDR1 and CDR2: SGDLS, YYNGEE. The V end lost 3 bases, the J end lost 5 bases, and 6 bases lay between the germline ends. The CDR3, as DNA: TGTGCCAGCAGCGCGACAGATCAGCCCCAGCATTTT. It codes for CASSATDQPQHF.

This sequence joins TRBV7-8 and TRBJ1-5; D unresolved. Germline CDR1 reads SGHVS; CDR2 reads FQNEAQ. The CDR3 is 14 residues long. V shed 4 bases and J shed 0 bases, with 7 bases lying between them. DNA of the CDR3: TGTGCCAGCAGCTCACAGATTAGCAATCAGCCCCAGCATTTT. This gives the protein CASSSQISNQPQHF.

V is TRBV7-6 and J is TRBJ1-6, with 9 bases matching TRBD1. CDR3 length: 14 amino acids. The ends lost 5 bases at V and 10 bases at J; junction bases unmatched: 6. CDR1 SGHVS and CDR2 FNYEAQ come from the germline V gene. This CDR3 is CASSPDRGVSPLHF. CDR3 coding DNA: TGTGCCAGCAGCCCGGACAGGGGAGTATCACCCCTCCACTTT.

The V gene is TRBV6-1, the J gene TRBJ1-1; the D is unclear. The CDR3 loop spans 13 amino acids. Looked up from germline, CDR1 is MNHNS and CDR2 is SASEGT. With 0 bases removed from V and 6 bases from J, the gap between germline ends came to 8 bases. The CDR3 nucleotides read TGTGCCAGCAGTGAAGCACCTGGGGCTGAAGCTTTCTTT. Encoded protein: CASSEAPGAEAFF.

The CDR3 sequence: CASGLSAESTDTQYF. The DNA for the CDR3 is TGTGCTAGTGGTTTGTCGGCGGAGAGCACAGATACGCAGTATTTT. This chain joins TRBV12-5 and TRBJ2-3; no clear D gene. Between the trimmed V and J ends, which lost 2 bases and 0 bases, there was a span of 9 bases. Germline loops: CDR1 LGHNT, CDR2 FRNRAP. This CDR3 has 15 amino acids.

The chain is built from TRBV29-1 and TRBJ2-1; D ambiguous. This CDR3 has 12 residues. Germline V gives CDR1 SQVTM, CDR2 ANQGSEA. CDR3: CSADWNYNEQFF. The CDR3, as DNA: TGCAGTGCCGACTGGAACTACAATGAGCAGTTCTTC.

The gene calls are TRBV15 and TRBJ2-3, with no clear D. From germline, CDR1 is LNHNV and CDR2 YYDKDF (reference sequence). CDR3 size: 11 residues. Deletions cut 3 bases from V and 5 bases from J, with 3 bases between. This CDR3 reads CATSRGDTQYF. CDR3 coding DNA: TGTGCCACCAGCAGGGGAGATACGCAGTATTTT.

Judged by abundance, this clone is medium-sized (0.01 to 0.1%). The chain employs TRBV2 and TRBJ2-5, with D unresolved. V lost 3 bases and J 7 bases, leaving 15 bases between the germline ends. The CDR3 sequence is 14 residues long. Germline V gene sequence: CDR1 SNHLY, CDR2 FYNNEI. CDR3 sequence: CASSDPLGSSTQYF. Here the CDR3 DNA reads TGTGCCAGCAGTGACCCCCTTGGCTCGTCGACCCAGTACTTC.

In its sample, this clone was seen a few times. CDR3 in amino acids: CASSLNVNQPQHF. The CDR3 DNA sequence: TGTGCCAGCAGCCTCAATGTGAATCAGCCCCAGCATTTT. The V gene is TRBV7-2, the J gene TRBJ1-5; the D is unclear. CDR1 and CDR2 (germline): SGHTA, FQGNSA. This CDR3 has 13 residues. Trimming removed 5 bases at V and 4 bases at J, with 9 bases between.

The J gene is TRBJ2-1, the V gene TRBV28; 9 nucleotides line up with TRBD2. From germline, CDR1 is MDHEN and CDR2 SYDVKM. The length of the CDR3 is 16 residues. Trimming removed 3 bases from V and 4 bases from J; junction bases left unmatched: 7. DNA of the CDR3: TGTGCCAGCAGTTTTAAGGGCGGGAGGGGGTACAATGAGCAGTTCTTC. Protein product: CASSFKGGRGYNEQFF.

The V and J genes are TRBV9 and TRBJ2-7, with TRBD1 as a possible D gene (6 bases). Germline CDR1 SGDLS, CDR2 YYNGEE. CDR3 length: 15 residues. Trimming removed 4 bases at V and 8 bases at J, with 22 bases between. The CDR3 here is CASSPGDATRLQQYF. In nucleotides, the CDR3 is TGTGCCAGCAGCCCAGGGGACGCGACCCGGCTCCAGCAGTACTTC.

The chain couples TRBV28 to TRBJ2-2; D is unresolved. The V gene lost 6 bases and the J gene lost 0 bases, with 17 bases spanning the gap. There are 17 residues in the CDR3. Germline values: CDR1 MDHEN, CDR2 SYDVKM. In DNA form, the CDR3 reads TGTGCCAGCAGGCGGTTTACGTGGTCCGCGAACACCGGGGAGCTGTTTTTT. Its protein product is CASRRFTWSANTGELFF.

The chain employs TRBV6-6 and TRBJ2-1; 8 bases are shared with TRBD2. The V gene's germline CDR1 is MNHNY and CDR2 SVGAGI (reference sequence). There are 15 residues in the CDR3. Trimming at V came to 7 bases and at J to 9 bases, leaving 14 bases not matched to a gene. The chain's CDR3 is CASTYAGGGISEQFF. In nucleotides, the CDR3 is TGTGCCAGCACCTATGCGGGGGGAGGAATAAGTGAGCAGTTCTTC.

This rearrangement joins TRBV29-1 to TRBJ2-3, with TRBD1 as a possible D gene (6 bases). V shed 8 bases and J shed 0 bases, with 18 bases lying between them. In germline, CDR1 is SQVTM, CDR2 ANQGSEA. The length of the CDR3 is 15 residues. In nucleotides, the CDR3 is TGCAGCAATACAAAAAACAGGGATAGCACAGATACGCAGTATTTT. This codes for CSNTKNRDSTDTQYF.

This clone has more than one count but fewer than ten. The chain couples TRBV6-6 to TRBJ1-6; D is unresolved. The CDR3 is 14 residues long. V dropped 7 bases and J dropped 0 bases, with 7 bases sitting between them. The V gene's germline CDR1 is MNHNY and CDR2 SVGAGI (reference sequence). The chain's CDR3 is CASTGSSYNSPLHF. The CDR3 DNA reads TGTGCCAGCACGGGGAGCTCCTATAATTCACCCCTCCACTTT.